The clone carrying this T cell receptor beta chain has a single count. This sample is part of a study of blood T cell repertoires in COVID-19. Across the study: COVID-19 samples collected from the United States, Italy and Spain covered acute and convalescent phases. T cells, B-cell-depleted T cells, or PBMCs supplied cDNA or gDNA.

V trimming: 5 bases; J trimming: 5 bases; junction bases outside the gene matches: 9. CDR1 MNHEY and CDR2 SMNVEV come from the germline V gene (reference sequence). CDR3 length: 15 amino acids. In the original workflow: Amplification with reference gene primers provided the estimates of nucleated cell counts. Assay used: immunoSEQ multiplex PCR; TCRdb lists only in-frame clones, some missing. The V and J calls and clone size were taken over from that table, and D and trimming were inferred from the DNA. The sample has roughly 120,000 clones, roughly 85% seen once. The receptor comes from a man older than 75 with acute or convalescent COVID-19. Sequencing was performed on peripheral blood. The chain links TRBV27 to TRBJ1-2; 9 nucleotides align to TRBD1. The CDR3: CASSRDRVSFYGYTF. The CDR3 DNA sequence: TGTGCCAGCAGTAGGGACAGGGTTTCCTTTTATGGCTACACCTTC.